A single sample gave rise to the 15 T cell receptor beta chains below, sequenced in a study of T cells in Graves' hyperthyroidism and ophthalmopathy. Regions amplified from RNA transcripts were the TCR beta CDR3 regions. First-round RT-PCR with HTBI primers amplified the TCR CDR3 region. In TCRdb, the multiplex PCR reads were re-called with MiXCR into one record per CDR3 protein. This sample has some 350,000 distinct CDR3 sequences, with approximately 25% found just once. Source material: blood. The receptor source for this set is a man in his forties or fifties with Graves' hyperthyroidism.

The chain has TRBV5-1 and TRBJ2-7; TRBD1 aligns across 7 bases. This CDR3 has 14 amino acids. The V and J ends lost 4 bases and 3 bases, in that order; junction bases with no gene match: 7. Germline assignment: CDR1 SGHRS and CDR2 YFSETQ. CDR3 sequence reads: CASSRTGIYYEQYF. The CDR3 nucleotides read TGCGCCAGCAGCCGGACAGGAATCTACTACGAGCAGTACTTC.

Only a few counts were recorded for this clonotype. The rearrangement uses TRBV11-3 and TRBJ1-1, with 7 bases aligning to TRBD1. The ends lost 2 bases at V and 3 bases at J; junction bases unmatched: 3. CDR3 length equals 14 residues. Germline CDR1 is SGHNT and CDR2 is YENEEA. The CDR3 protein is CASSLFRGDTEAFF. Here the CDR3 DNA reads TGTGCCAGCAGCTTATTCAGGGGGGACACTGAAGCTTTCTTT.

The gene calls are TRBV7-6 and TRBJ2-1, with TRBD2 matching over 8 bases. This CDR3 has 14 amino acids. Germline V gene data show CDR1 as SGHVS and CDR2 as FNYEAQ. The trim removed 1 base at V and 5 bases at J, leaving 1 base unmatched. CDR3 bases: TGTGCCAGCAGCTTAGTTAGCGGGGACAATGAGCAGTTCTTC. Its protein is CASSLVSGDNEQFF.

The chain joins TRBV25-1 to TRBJ2-1; 7 bases align to TRBD2. The CDR3 length is 14 residues. Germline CDR1 and CDR2: MGHDK and SYGVNS. Trimming took 10 bases from V and 8 from J; bases not matched to a gene: 14. CDR3 region: CATLNPGGKDEQFF. CDR3 in DNA: TGTGCCACTCTTAACCCGGGGGGAAAGGATGAGCAGTTCTTC.

This clonotype was detected only once. The genes are TRBV2 and TRBJ2-2, with 7 bases matching TRBD2. Germline trimming cut 5 bases from V and 5 bases from J; bases unmatched to any gene: 8. Germline V gene lookup returns CDR1 SNHLY and CDR2 FYNNEI. This CDR3 is built from 15 residues. In nucleotides, the CDR3 is TGTGCCAGCAGTCGGCGGGGGTCGTTTACCGGGGAGCTGTTTTTT. Encoded protein: CASSRRGSFTGELFF.

In this sample, this clonotype turned up a few times. The chain recombines TRBV20-1 with TRBJ2-3; TRBD2 is a possible D gene (7 bases). CDR3 length: 16 amino acids. The ends were cut back, 0 bases at V and 0 bases at J, with 13 bases in the middle. Germline V gives CDR1 DFQATT, CDR2 SNEGSKA (reference sequence). CDR3 sequence (DNA): TGCAGTGCTAGAGATGGGAGGGGGGGGAGCACAGATACGCAGTATTTT. Translated: CSARDGRGGSTDTQYF.

The V gene is TRBV7-2, the J gene TRBJ2-1; TRBD2 matches 7 bases. CDR1 SGHTA and CDR2 FQGNSA come from the germline V gene. The CDR3 contains 14 residues. The V segment lost 4 bases and the J segment 10 bases; nucleotides outside the gene matches: 10. CDR3 region: CASSWNPGLQEQFF. The DNA of the CDR3 is TGTGCCAGCAGCTGGAACCCGGGACTACAGGAGCAGTTCTTC.

This clonotype was detected many times. The J gene is TRBJ1-6, the V gene TRBV2; D unclear. V was shortened by 4 bases and J by 5 bases, with 12 bases between the two germline ends. Germline CDR1 SNHLY, CDR2 FYNNEI. The CDR3 has 15 amino acids. The CDR3 DNA reads as TGTGCCAGCAGTGTTCCAGAACGGAATAATTCACCCCTCCACTTT. Its translation is CASSVPERNNSPLHF.

The CDR3 DNA reads as TGTGCCAGCTCACCAAATTCGGGCAGCGCCTACGAGCAGTACTTC. Translation gives CASSPNSGSAYEQYF. V usage is TRBV18 and J usage is TRBJ2-7; D gene ambiguous. Per germline, CDR1 KGHSH and CDR2 LQKENI. The CDR3 is made up of 15 amino acids. Trimming stripped 2 bases from V and 2 bases from J, with 13 bases between.

This clonotype has just a few counts. The rearrangement uses TRBV6-1 and TRBJ1-1; unclear D gene. The V gene lost 4 bases and the J gene lost 1 base, with 7 bases spanning the gap. The CDR3 runs to 13 residues. Germline V gene data show CDR1 as MNHNS and CDR2 as SASEGT. In DNA form, the CDR3 reads TGTGCCAGCAGTGGAAGGTGGAACACTGAAGCTTTCTTT. Protein: CASSGRWNTEAFF.

This clonotype was detected only a few times. The chain joins TRBV12-5 to TRBJ2-7; either TRBD1 or TRBD2 may supply D (6 bases each). The CDR3 spans 19 residues. Trimming removed 0 bases at V and 0 bases at J, with 21 bases between. Per the germline V gene, CDR1 is LGHNT and CDR2 is FRNRAP. The CDR3 DNA reads as TGTGCTAGTGGTTTGGTACGAGGAGGGGGAGGCCGCGCCTCCTACGAGCAGTACTTC. Protein: CASGLVRGGGGRASYEQYF.

This clonotype occurred many times. The chain recombines TRBV7-9 with TRBJ2-7; D is undetermined. There are 15 residues in the CDR3. Germline-derived CDR1 and CDR2 are SEHNR and FQNEAQ (reference sequence). V was shortened by 5 bases and J by 0 bases, with 14 bases between the two germline ends. The chain's CDR3 is CASSPEERSSYEQYF. Here the CDR3 DNA reads TGTGCCAGCAGCCCAGAGGAGCGCAGCTCCTACGAGCAGTACTTC. The whole variable domain, remainder taken from reference TRBV7-9 and TRBJ2-7, is DTGVSQNPRHKITKRGQNVTFRCDPISEHNRLYWYRQTLGQGPEFLTYFQNEAQLEKSRLLSDRFSAERPKGSFSTLEIQRTEQGDSAMYLCASSPEERSSYEQYFGPGTRLTVT.

The V gene is TRBV9, the J gene TRBJ2-1; D gene uncertain. The CDR3 is 15 residues long. The ends were cut back, 0 bases at V and 3 bases at J, with 10 bases in the middle. CDR1 is SGDLS and CDR2 is YYNGEE in the germline V gene. The CDR3 sequence: CASSVATSVYNEQFF. The CDR3 DNA reads as TGTGCCAGCAGCGTAGCTACAAGCGTCTACAATGAGCAGTTCTTC.

This clonotype was seen a handful of times. The gene calls are TRBV6-4 and TRBJ2-2, with 8 bases that match TRBD1. Germline CDR1 and CDR2: MRHNA and SNTAGT. J gave up 7 bases and V 6 bases, and 7 bases lay outside the gene matches. This CDR3 has 14 residues. The CDR3 DNA is TGTGCCAGCAGCCAGGGGGCGGAGATCGGGGAGCTGTTTTTT. This codes for CASSQGAEIGELFF.

The chain links TRBV28 to TRBJ2-5; D is perhaps TRBD2 (6 bases). There are 13 residues in the CDR3. The ends were cut back, 3 bases at V and 3 bases at J, with 8 bases in the middle. Germline CDR1 is MDHEN and CDR2 is SYDVKM. CDR3 region: CASSFRREETQYF. The CDR3 nucleotides are TGTGCCAGCAGTTTTAGGAGGGAAGAGACCCAGTACTTC.